These 10 T cell receptor beta chains share one sample of origin, sequenced in a study of shared clonotypes between healthy human individuals. Naive CD8 populations comprised CD45RO-negative cells positively selected for CCR7, excluding terminally differentiated effector memory CD45RA+ cells. The method was immunoSEQ multiplex PCR; TCRdb's version includes in-frame clones alone and lacks a portion of them. The repertoire holds about 2,100,000 clones, with roughly 91% as singletons. The sequenced material came from naive CD8+ T cells from PBMCs. These receptors were obtained from a man younger than 35 in good health. Some clones in this sample may be carry-over from other donors' samples.

This clone was seen once. This chain uses TRBV6-6 with TRBJ2-5, with TRBD1 matching 7 bases. This CDR3 is built from 14 residues. Germline CDR1 reads MNHNY; CDR2 reads SVGAGI (reference sequence). After removal of 5 bases from V and 0 bases from J, the junction contained 3 bases not matched to a gene. The chain's CDR3 is CASSQTGYQETQYF. CDR3 in DNA: TGTGCCAGCAGTCAGACAGGGTACCAAGAGACCCAGTACTTC.

The chain employs TRBV6-5 and TRBJ2-1; D not certain. Germline V CDR1 and CDR2: MNHEY, SVGAGI. V lost 0 bases, J lost 2 bases, and 11 bases lay in between. The CDR3 has 16 amino acids. CDR3 sequence (DNA): TGTGCCAGCAGTTACTCGATTGGTTGGGCCTACAATGAGCAGTTCTTC. Amino acid sequence: CASSYSIGWAYNEQFF.

This chain links TRBV7-3 with TRBJ2-7; D is ambiguous. From germline, CDR1 is SGHTA and CDR2 FQGTGA. V lost 4 bases and J 0 bases, leaving 19 bases between the germline ends. CDR3 length: 17 amino acids. CDR3 DNA: TGTGCCAGCAGCTGGACCCCAGCGCCCATCTCCTCCTACGAGCAGTACTTC. It specifies CASSWTPAPISSYEQYF. Full variable domain (remainder filled in from reference TRBV7-3 and TRBJ2-7): GAGVSQTPSNKVTEKGKYVELRCDPISGHTALYWYRQSLGQGPEFLIYFQGTGAADDSGLPNDRFFAVRPEGSVSTLKIQRTERGDSAVYLCASSWTPAPISSYEQYFGPGTRLTVT.

CDR3 region: CASSQDHTGYRGYTF. The CDR3 DNA reads as TGCGCCAGCAGCCAAGACCACACGGGTTATCGGGGCTACACCTTC. The genes are TRBV4-1 and TRBJ1-2; D unresolved. V lost 0 bases and J lost 8, with 16 bases in between. The CDR3 totals 15 residues. Germline lookup yields CDR1 MGHRA and CDR2 YSYEKL.

The gene calls are TRBV28 and TRBJ2-7, with D tentatively TRBD1 or TRBD2 (5 bases each). Germline V gives CDR1 MDHEN, CDR2 SYDVKM. The V and J ends lost 6 bases and 4 bases respectively, with 16 bases between them. CDR3 length: 14 amino acids. In nucleotides, the CDR3 is TGTGCCAGCAGGCCGATTGGGGGTGGGTACGAGCAGTACTTC. It codes for CASRPIGGGYEQYF.

The chain's CDR3 is CASRDRELETQYF. For the CDR3, the DNA is TGCGCCAGCAGGGACAGGGAGCTTGAGACCCAGTACTTC. This rearrangement joins TRBV10-2 to TRBJ2-5; 8 nucleotides align to TRBD1. Germline CDR1 is WSHSY and CDR2 is SAAADI. The CDR3 totals 13 residues. Trimming removed 6 bases from V and 5 bases from J; junction bases left unmatched: 5.

This chain links TRBV28 with TRBJ2-1; the D call may be TRBD1 or TRBD2 (5 bases each). Germline lookup yields CDR1 MDHEN and CDR2 SYDVKM. The CDR3 runs to 18 residues. V lost 5 bases and J lost 5, with 25 bases in between. CDR3 sequence: CASSPLPGRGPDDNEQFF. The CDR3 region has the DNA TGTGCCAGCAGTCCCTTACCGGGACGGGGACCGGACGACAATGAGCAGTTCTTC.

The J gene is TRBJ2-4, the V gene TRBV19; D may be TRBD1 (5 bases). The CDR3 length is 16 residues. CDR1 and CDR2 (germline): LNHDA, SQIVND (reference sequence). The V end was cut by 5 bases, the J end by 2 bases, with 16 bases between. CDR3 sequence (DNA): TGTGCCAGTAGTTCCTGGAACAGGATACCCAAAAACATTCAGTACTTC. Translated, it gives CASSSWNRIPKNIQYF.

This clone was recorded only once. The rearrangement uses TRBV19 and TRBJ2-7, with 8 nucleotides matching TRBD2. Germline assignment: CDR1 LNHDA and CDR2 SQIVND (reference sequence). V shed 2 bases, J shed 4 bases, and the junction held 4 bases outside the gene matches. The CDR3 covers 14 residues. The CDR3 DNA reads as TGTGCCAGTAGTATACCGGGAGGGGATTACGAGCAGTACTTC. Translation gives CASSIPGGDYEQYF.

The rearrangement joins TRBV27 to TRBJ2-1; D gene ambiguous. With 1 base removed from V and 6 bases from J, the gap between germline ends came to 7 bases. This CDR3 is 13 amino acids long. Germline CDR1 and CDR2: MNHEY and SMNVEV (reference sequence). CDR3 protein: CASSLFWGNEQFF. The CDR3 DNA reads TGTGCCAGCAGTTTATTTTGGGGCAATGAGCAGTTCTTC.